This T cell receptor (beta chain) was obtained from a study of blood T cell repertoires in COVID-19 (dated by TCRdb to 2020 to 2021). Background on the whole study: The collaborator samples originated in the United States, Italy and Spain and spanned the acute and convalescent phases of COVID-19. The prospective study material was composed of cDNA or gDNA derived from T cells, B-cell-depleted T cells, or PBMCs. Subjects who had been exposed to COVID-19, were actively infected with it, or had recovered from it provided the deeply sampled blood TCRbeta repertoires that made up the dataset. A freely available public database, intended as a resource for researchers studying the immune response to SARS-CoV-2, is where the repertoires were released. The samples were drawn from the first 160 participants of the ongoing ImmuneRACE study and from 1,200 or so subjects provided by 6 global collaborators. Nearly every sample came with metadata listing a de-identified subject ID, COVID-19 status, age in years and sex. Where HLA class I and class II types were available, the types were taken from metadata supplied by the sample provider, not from assay-based typing.

This clone was recorded once. Its antigen target is currently unknown. No much larger clone exists at a distance of one base, and base qualities are not known. Paper-wide results and their limitations: The quantity of clinical and demographic metadata differed by source and by participant and was supplied without curation.

CDR1 and CDR2, looked up from the germline V gene, are SGHTA and FQGNSA. The CDR3 contains 18 residues, cysteine and phenylalanine counted. Only the CDR3 portion is preserved as DNA: 54 bases, with reading frame beginning at the first base. Unmatched junction bases come to 16, with V trimmed by 3 bases and J by 9 bases. Each collaborating institution followed its own protocols to collect whole blood in K2EDTA tubes. Collaborator samples were shipped for TCRbeta analysis as frozen whole blood, isolated PBMCs, or DNA extracted from either sample type. TCRbeta CDR3 regions were amplified from genomic DNA using the immunoSEQ Assay, a bias-controlled multiplex PCR. The study's processing was this. The number of nucleated cells in each sample was estimated from the amplification of reference gene primers within the assay. Sequence reads were collapsed and filtered to measure the absolute abundance of every unique TCRbeta CDR3 rearrangement. Productive Simpson clonality was computed per sample as the square root of Simpson's diversity index over productive rearrangements. Imported from immuneACCESS, the table was reduced by TCRdb to in-frame sequences with V and J called. These copies leave out some clones; in studies compared against another copy, an unresolved V gene accounts for under half, and the cause of the remainder is not known. V and J calls and clone size follow that table, whereas D and trimming were derived from the DNA. The sample table holds tens of thousands of clones, of which 86% were seen once. Of the sample, 14% to 15% falls within the top ten clones.

The sequence links TRBV7-2 to TRBJ2-7; 14 central nucleotides agree with TRBD2. Material: peripheral blood. The receptor was isolated from a human donor in a cohort sampled during active COVID-19. CDR3 sequence: CASSFAPGTSGSVVVQYF. The nucleotide sequence reads TGTGCCAGCAGCTTCGCCCCCGGGACTAGCGGGAGTGTAGTCGTGCAGTACTTC.